One T cell receptor (beta chain) is described in this entry. Its antigen is unidentified. A read error may account for a junction end that differs from germline. In TCRdb, the reads were re-called with MiXCR into one record per CDR3 protein. The table shows about 920,000 distinct CDR3 sequences, with 31% occurring only once. This record belongs to a study of T cell repertoires in cytomegalovirus infection. Study-level findings and limits: CMV carriers having the relevant HLA were flagged by cumulative public TCR beta family frequency.

Germline lookup yields CDR1 SGHVT and CDR2 SQSDAQ. This CDR3 spans 15 amino acids. V is TRBV7-4 and J is TRBJ1-5; no clear D gene. The specimen comprised cultured CD8+ T cells from PBMCs, sampled from culture after CMV antigen stimulation. This sequence was found in a human donor in good health (CMV status not recorded). Some clones in this sample may be carry-over from other donors' samples. The CDR3 here is CARSSGVLSNQPQHF. The DNA for the CDR3 is TGTGCCAGGAGCTCCGGGGTGTTGAGCAATCAGCCCCAGCATTTT.